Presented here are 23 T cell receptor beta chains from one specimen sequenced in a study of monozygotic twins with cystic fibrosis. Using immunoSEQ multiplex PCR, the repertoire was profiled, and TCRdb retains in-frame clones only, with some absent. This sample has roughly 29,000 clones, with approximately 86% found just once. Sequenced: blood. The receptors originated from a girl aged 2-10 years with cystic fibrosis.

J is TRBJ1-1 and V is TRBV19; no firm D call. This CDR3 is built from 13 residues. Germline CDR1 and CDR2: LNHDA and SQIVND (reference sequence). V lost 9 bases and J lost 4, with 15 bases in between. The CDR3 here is CASGLPLGTEAFF. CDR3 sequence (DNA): TGTGCCAGCGGACTCCCCCTCGGCACTGAAGCTTTCTTT.

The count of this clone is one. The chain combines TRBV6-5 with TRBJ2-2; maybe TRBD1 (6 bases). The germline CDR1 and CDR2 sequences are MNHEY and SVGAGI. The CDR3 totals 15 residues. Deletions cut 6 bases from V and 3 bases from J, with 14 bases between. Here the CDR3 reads CASRRGQAHTGELFF. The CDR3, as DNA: TGTGCCAGCAGAAGGGGACAAGCCCACACCGGGGAGCTGTTTTTT.

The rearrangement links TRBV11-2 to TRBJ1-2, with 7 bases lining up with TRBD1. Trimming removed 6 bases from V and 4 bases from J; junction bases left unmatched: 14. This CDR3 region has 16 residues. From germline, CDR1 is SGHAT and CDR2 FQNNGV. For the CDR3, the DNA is TGTGCCAGCAGGCGTCCGGGACAGAAACGTGGCTATGGCTACACCTTC. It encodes CASRRPGQKRGYGYTF.

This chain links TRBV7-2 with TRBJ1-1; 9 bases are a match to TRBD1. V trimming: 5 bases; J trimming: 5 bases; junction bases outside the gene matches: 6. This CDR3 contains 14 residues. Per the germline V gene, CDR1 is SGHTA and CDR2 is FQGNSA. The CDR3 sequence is CASSPDRGRTEAFF. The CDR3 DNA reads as TGTGCCAGCAGCCCCGACAGGGGGAGGACTGAAGCTTTCTTT.

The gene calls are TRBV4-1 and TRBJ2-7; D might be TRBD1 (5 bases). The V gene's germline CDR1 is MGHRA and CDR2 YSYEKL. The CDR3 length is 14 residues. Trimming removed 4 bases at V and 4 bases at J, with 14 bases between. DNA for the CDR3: TGCGCCAGCAGCCGGGGCAGGGAAGGTTACGAGCAGTACTTC. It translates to CASSRGREGYEQYF.

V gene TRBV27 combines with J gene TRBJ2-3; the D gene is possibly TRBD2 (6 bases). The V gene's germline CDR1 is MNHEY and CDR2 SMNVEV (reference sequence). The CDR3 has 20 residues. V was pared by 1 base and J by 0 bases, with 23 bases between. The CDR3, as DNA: TGTGCCAGCAGTTTATGGGCGCCGGGATCTAGCGTACCTAGCACAGATACGCAGTATTTT. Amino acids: CASSLWAPGSSVPSTDTQYF.

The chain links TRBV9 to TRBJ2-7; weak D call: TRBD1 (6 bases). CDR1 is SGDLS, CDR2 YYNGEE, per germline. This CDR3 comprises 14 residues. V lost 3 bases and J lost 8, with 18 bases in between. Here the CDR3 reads CASSARTANDKQYF. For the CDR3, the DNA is TGTGCCAGCAGCGCACGGACAGCTAACGACAAGCAGTACTTC.

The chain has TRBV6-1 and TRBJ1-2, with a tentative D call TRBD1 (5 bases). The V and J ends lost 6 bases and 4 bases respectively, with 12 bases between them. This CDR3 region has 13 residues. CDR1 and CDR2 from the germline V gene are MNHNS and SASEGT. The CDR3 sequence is CASRGRAGYGYTF. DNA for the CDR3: TGTGCCAGCAGGGGGCGTGCAGGCTATGGCTACACCTTC.

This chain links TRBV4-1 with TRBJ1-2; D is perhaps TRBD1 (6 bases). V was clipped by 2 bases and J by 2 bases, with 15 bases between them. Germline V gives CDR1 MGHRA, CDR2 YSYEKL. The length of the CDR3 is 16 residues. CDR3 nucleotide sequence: TGCGCCAGCAGCCAAAACCGGGACAATTTCAACTATGGCTACACCTTC. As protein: CASSQNRDNFNYGYTF.

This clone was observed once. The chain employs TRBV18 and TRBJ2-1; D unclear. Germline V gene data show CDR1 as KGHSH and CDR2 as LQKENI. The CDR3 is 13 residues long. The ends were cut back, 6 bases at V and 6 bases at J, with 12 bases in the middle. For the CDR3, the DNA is TGTGCCAGCTCCCCCCGGGTAACCAATGAGCAGTTCTTC. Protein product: CASSPRVTNEQFF.

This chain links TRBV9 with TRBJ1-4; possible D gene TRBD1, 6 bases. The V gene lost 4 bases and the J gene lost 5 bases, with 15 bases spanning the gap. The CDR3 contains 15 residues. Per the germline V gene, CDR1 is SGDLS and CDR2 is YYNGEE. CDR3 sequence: CASSTPGHRNEKLFF. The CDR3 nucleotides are TGTGCCAGCAGCACCCCGGGACATCGGAATGAAAAACTGTTTTTT.

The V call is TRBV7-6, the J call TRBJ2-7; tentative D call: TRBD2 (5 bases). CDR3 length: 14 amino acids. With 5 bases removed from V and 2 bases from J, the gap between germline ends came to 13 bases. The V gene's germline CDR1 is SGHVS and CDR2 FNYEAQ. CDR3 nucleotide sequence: TGTGCCAGCAGCGCGACAACGGGGACCTACGAGCAGTACTTC. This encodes CASSATTGTYEQYF.

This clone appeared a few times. CDR3 DNA: TGTGCCAGCAGCTTGGCCTGGAGGACGAACACTGAAGCTTTCTTT. Its translation: CASSLAWRTNTEAFF. This chain connects TRBV5-5 to TRBJ1-1; D remains ambiguous. Per the germline V gene, CDR1 is SGHKS and CDR2 is YYEKEE (reference sequence). V dropped 0 bases and J dropped 1 base, with 10 bases sitting between them. The CDR3 is 15 amino acids. The entire variable domain, with the rest obtained from reference TRBV5-5 and TRBJ1-1, is as follows: DAGVTQSPTHLIKTRGQQVTLRCSPISGHKSVSWYQQVLGQGPQFIFQYYEKEERGRGNFPDRFSARQFPNYSSELNVNALLLGDSALYLCASSLAWRTNTEAFFGQGTRLTVV.

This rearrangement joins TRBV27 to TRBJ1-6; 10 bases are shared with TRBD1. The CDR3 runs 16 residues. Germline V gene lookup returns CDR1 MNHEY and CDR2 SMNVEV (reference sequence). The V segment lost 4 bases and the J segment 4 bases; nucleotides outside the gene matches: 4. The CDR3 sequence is CASSYGQGVYNSPLHF. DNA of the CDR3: TGTGCCAGCAGTTACGGACAGGGGGTTTATAATTCACCCCTCCACTTT.

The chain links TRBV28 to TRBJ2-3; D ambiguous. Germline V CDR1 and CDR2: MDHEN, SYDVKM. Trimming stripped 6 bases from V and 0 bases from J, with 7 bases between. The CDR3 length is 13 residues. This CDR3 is CASSWESTDTQYF. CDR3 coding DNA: TGTGCCAGCAGCTGGGAAAGCACAGATACGCAGTATTTT.

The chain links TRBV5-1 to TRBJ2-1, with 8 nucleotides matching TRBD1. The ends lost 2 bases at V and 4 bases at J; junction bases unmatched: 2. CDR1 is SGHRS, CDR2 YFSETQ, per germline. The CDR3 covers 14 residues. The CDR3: CASSFRTGYNEQFF. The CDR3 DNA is TGCGCCAGCAGCTTCCGGACAGGGTACAATGAGCAGTTCTTC.

CDR3 sequence: CASSEALGTQETQYF. CDR3 sequence (DNA): TGTGCCAGCAGTGAAGCGCTAGGGACTCAAGAGACCCAGTACTTC. The chain joins TRBV6-1 to TRBJ2-5; possible D gene TRBD2, 6 bases. Trimming shortened V by 0 bases and J by 2 bases, and 10 bases separated the two germline ends. The germline V gene has CDR1 MNHNS and CDR2 SASEGT. The CDR3 has 15 amino acids.

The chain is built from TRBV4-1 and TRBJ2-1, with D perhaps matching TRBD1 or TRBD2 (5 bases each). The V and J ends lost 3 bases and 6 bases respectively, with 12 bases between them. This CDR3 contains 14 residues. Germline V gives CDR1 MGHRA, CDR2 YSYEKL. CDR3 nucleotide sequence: TGCGCCAGCAGCCACCAGGGTGGGGGCAATGAGCAGTTCTTC. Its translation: CASSHQGGGNEQFF.

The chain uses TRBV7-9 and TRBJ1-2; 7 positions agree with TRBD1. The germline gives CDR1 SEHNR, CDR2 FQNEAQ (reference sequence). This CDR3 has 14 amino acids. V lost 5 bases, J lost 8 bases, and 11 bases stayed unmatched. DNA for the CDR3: TGTGCCAGCAGCCCCCCGTCGGGACAGTGGGGCTACACCTTC. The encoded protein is CASSPPSGQWGYTF. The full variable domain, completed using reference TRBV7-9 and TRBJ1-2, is DTGVSQNPRHKITKRGQNVTFRCDPISEHNRLYWYRQTLGQGPEFLTYFQNEAQLEKSRLLSDRFSAERPKGSFSTLEIQRTEQGDSAMYLCASSPPSGQWGYTFGSGTRLTVV.

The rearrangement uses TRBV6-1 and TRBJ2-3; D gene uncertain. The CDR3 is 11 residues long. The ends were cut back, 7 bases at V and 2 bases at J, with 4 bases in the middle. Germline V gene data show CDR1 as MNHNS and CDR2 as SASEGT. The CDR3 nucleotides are TGTGCCAGCACCATCACAGATACGCAGTATTTT. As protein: CASTITDTQYF.

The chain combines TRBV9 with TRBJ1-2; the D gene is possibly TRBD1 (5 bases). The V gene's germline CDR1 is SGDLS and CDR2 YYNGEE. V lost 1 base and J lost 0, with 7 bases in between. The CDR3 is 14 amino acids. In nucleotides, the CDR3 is TGTGCCAGCAGCGTAAGGGGTTCTAACTATGGCTACACCTTC. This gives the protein CASSVRGSNYGYTF.

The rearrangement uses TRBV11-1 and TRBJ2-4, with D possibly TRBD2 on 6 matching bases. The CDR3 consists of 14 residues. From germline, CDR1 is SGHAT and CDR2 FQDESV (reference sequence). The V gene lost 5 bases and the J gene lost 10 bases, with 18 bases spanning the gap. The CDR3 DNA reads TGTGCCAGCAGCCTTGGCGGGACTTGGGATATTCAGTACTTC. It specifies CASSLGGTWDIQYF.

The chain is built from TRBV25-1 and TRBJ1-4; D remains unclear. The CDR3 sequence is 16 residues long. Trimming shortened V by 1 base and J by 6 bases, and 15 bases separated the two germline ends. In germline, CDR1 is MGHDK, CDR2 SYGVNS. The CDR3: CASSEFFRTSDEKLFF. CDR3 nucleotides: TGTGCCAGCAGTGAATTCTTCAGGACTTCGGATGAAAAACTGTTTTTT.